This entry concerns a single TCR beta chain. Its antigen target is currently unknown. One base away there is no much larger clone; base qualities are not given. The source of the sample is a study of cytomegalovirus exposure and HLA in healthy donors (dated by TCRdb to 2017 to 2019). About the full investigation: An earlier analysis of roughly 630 of the donors reported approximately 300 Gb of sequence data and some 120 million unique TCR beta sequences from 150 million to 200 million T cells. An early release that covered some 640 HLA-typed donors contained about 290 gigabases of sequencing data and 75 million to 100 million unique TCR sequences. Of the approximately 400 genotyped donors, over 70% fell in the genetic ancestry cluster associated with self-reported Caucasian donors. The study was designed to test whether signatures of past pathogen exposure could be identified by cataloging public T cell receptors. Using immunosequencing, the study profiled T cell repertoires from 640 or so subjects and related those repertoires to cytomegalovirus serostatus. In addition to the first cohort of 650 to 750 subjects, a separate validation cohort of approximately 120 different subjects was used. The study combined high-throughput TCR immunosequencing, statistical association of individual TCRs with disease status, and machine learning to predict cytomegalovirus infection status. A later analysis re-analyzed previously published TCR beta repertoires from roughly 600 donors and added high-resolution HLA genotyping to study TCR occurrence patterns. Rather than drawing on any new phenotypic data, the later analysis identified candidate immune exposures from TCR beta sequences and the way those sequences occurred across donors. An earlier analysis of some 500 of the donors used high-throughput TCR beta sequencing to judge whether each TCR beta V gene segment behaved as functional or pseudogenic. Donor age, sex, ethnicity and CMV serostatus were compiled alongside the repertoire data. A later genetic analysis used genome-wide SNP genotypes for about 65% of the roughly 700 donors, treating that subset as a discovery cohort. Every discovery cohort repertoire had been produced on one sequencing platform. Both class I and class II loci were covered by HLA typing, at four-digit resolution. The number of typed donors differed by locus: about 620-630 for A, B, C, DRB1 and DQB1; 522 for DQA1; some 590 for DPA1; and approximately 450 for DPB1. Four or five DR-DQ haplotypes were handled as single units for association and clustering because linkage in the cohort was strong. On average, around 230,000 unique TCR beta nucleotide sequences were sequenced per donor among roughly 430 genotyped donors of the cohort, with roughly 19% of those sequences being non-productive.

Library construction relied on the immunoSEQ multiplex PCR assay. For the multiplex PCR, a mixture combining 60 forward primers for TCR Vbeta segments and 13 reverse primers for TCR Jbeta segments was used. The CDR3 region of rearranged TCR beta genes was amplified from genomic DNA with a multiplex PCR assay. On the Illumina HiSeq System, the amplified TCR beta libraries were sequenced as 87-base-pair reads. The authors processed their data as follows. Across the 700 or so repertoires, a later analysis counted around 80 million unique TCR beta chains, roughly 11 million of which were shared by at least two donors. Raw reads were error-corrected and collapsed into unique sequences by a nearest-neighbor algorithm in which closely related sequences were merged to remove PCR and sequencing errors. To assign V, D and J gene segments, CDR3 sequences were aligned to IMGT reference sequences. For a sequence to be retained, at least a six-nucleotide match to both a V gene segment and a J gene segment was required. A rearrangement counted as productive if the CDR3 had no stop codons and remained in frame with V and J, and every other rearrangement counted as non-productive. CDR3 was defined by IMGT convention, running from the second conserved V-encoded cysteine to the conserved J-encoded phenylalanine. Sequences without an unambiguous match to a single V gene segment were excluded from the earlier analysis of 587 of the donors. An earlier analysis of about 590 of the donors classified V segments as functional when productive rearrangements were above 56.7% and as segregating when the standard deviation between donors was above 5%. A statistical classification framework was built to diagnose cytomegalovirus status from the catalog of TCR beta chain sequences. In a later analysis, V and J genes were assigned by comparing TCR nucleotide sequences against IMGT/GENE-DB human TR gene sequences. A later analysis assigned CDR3 sequences and most-parsimonious VDJ recombination scenarios with the TCRdist pipeline. In a later analysis, every TCR beta chain was defined by the combination of its CDR3 amino acid sequence and its V-gene family, and reads without a unique V-gene family were dropped. In a later analysis, 450 to 600 highly shared, low-generation-probability nucleotide sequences were removed to address suspected cross-contamination and a sequencing artifact. In a later analysis, a clonal expansion index was calculated for each public chain from normalized within-repertoire ranks of inferred template counts. A later analysis computed generation probabilities with a VDJ recombination model fitted to out-of-frame rearrangements, and checked the results against IGoR. Hypergeometric tests were used in a later analysis to score TCR-TCR, TCR-HLA and TCR-CMV co-occurrence, with a repertoire-size bias correction applied to the TCR pairs. A later analysis estimated false discovery rates by permuting HLA or CMV assignments 20 times. In a later analysis, co-occurring TCRs were grouped using DBSCAN, with TCRdist sequence similarity added in when clustering inside HLA-allele-positive subsets. For co-occurrence clustering, repertoires with fewer than 30,000 or more than 120,000 public chains were excluded, along with five repertoires with anomalous nucleotide sharing. The source is immuneACCESS, and TCRdb retained only in-frame sequences with V and J called. Part of the clones is not carried over; for the studies checked, unresolved V genes explain less than half of this, and the remainder is unexplained. D and trimming were read from the DNA, whereas the V and J calls and clone size are those reported in that table. The sample yields some 180,000 clones; 80% were counted once. The ten largest clones capture 1.5% to 2% of the sample.

The cohort comprised several hundred healthy bone marrow donors. At the time of sampling, every cohort member was nominally healthy, though immune exposures that went unrecorded were likely present. The donor tested CMV seronegative and was one of the 352 seronegative cohort members. A peripheral blood sample was collected from each donor, and TCR beta sequencing was performed on peripheral blood mononuclear cells. The Qiagen DNeasy Blood Extraction Kit was used to extract genomic DNA from the blood cell samples. Overall study outcomes, separate from this receptor: Cytomegalovirus status was reported to be diagnosed by the classifier with high specificity and sensitivity in both the original and validation cohorts. Because some donors lacked HLA typing at each locus, the association tests relied only on the typed subset. According to the authors, the approach could potentially be generalized to other disease states and immunological phenotypes. A later analysis found that TCR association rates varied across HLA loci, with DRB1 alleles showing the most associated TCRs and HLA-C alleles the fewest. A further reported finding was that TCR beta sequences accurately predicted the HLA-A and HLA-B alleles for most subjects in the first cohort. In a later analysis, HLA-associated TCR beta chains were found to be more clonally expanded and to have lower generation probabilities than equally common non-associated chains. The sequencing pipeline was judged likely to have produced a cluster of highly shared sequence variants as a technical artifact. The cohort was sequenced for TCR beta chains only, and without alpha or paired-chain data the features that could be detected were limited. When HLA alleles, especially DR and DQ, strongly co-occurred, attributing TCR associations to individual alleles was difficult. Linkage disequilibrium might explain the correlated functional status among segregating V segments, but an unknown experimental factor could not be ruled out. According to a later genetic analysis, donors in an Asian-associated ancestry cluster had fewer N-insertions in productive TCRs than the roughly 670-donor mean. V-gene and J-gene trimming of TCR beta chains was associated with a missense DCLRE1C variant in a later genetic analysis, and the association was replicated in an independent cohort. In a later analysis, most CMV-associated TCR beta chains were found to appear HLA-restricted, with HLA associations seemingly driven largely by CMV exposure. Over 15 rarely observed V segments, including chromosome 9 orphons, were excluded from the earlier analysis of several hundred of the donors because counts were too low. The study listed 164 TCR beta chains as associated with cytomegalovirus. A few of the identified cytomegalovirus-associated TCR beta chains were confirmed in vitro to be specific for cytomegalovirus antigens. Broadly in line with IMGT annotations, most TCR beta V segments showed up in productive rearrangements about 90% or about 30% of the time in an earlier analysis of a few hundred of the donors. Several of the top co-occurrence clusters appeared to be linked to parvovirus B19, influenza, CMV and Epstein-Barr virus, according to a later analysis. In a later analysis, about 17,000 TCR beta sequences were associated with specific HLA alleles at a false discovery rate of 0.05. While some public TCRs were present in many individuals, most TCR sequences turned up only very rarely across donors. Some IMGT-functional V segments, including TRBV6-2 and TRBV6-3, could not be told apart with the 87-base-pair reads, so those segments were excluded. Presence/absence analyses assumed roughly uniform sequencing depth across donors, an assumption that may not hold. CMV serostatus was the only immune exposure information available for the cohort.

CDR1 and CDR2, looked up from the germline V gene, are SGHRS and YFSETQ. V trim: 3 bases; J trim: 3 bases; unmatched bases: 9. Including the terminal cysteine and phenylalanine, the CDR3 comprises 17 residues. Only the CDR3 region is kept as DNA, spanning 51 bases read in frame from base 1. This clonotype was sampled from a woman aged 25 to 45 in good health and CMV-seronegative. This receptor chain uses TRBV5-1 and TRBJ2-3; 11 central bases correspond to TRBD2. The sample consisted of PBMCs. The nucleotide sequence is given as TGCGCCAGCAGCTACCGCCTGACTAGCGGGGCGACAGATACGCAGTATTTT. The translation is CASSYRLTSGATDTQYF.